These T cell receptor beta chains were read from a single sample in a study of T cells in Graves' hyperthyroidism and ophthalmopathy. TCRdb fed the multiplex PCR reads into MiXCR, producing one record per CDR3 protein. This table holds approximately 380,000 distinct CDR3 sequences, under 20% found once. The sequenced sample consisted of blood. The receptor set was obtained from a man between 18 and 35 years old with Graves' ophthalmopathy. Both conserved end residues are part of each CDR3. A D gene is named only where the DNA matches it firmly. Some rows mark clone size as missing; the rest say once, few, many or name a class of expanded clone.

CASQSSSNSYNEQFF | TGTGCCAGTCAGTCGAGTTCGAACTCCTACAATGAGCAGTTCTTC | 15 | TRBJ2-1 | . | . | TRBV19
CSATPGQGFTDTQYF | TGCAGTGCTACGCCGGGACAGGGATTTACAGATACGCAGTATTTT | 15 | TRBJ2-3 | many | TRBD1 | TRBV20-1
CASSGDPLSGNTIYF | TGTGCCAGCAGTGGTGACCCCCTGTCAGGAAACACCATATATTTT | 15 | TRBJ1-3 | . | . | TRBV6-1
CASSFGGDRDTQYF | TGTGCCAGCAGCTTCGGGGGGGATCGCGACACGCAGTATTTT | 14 | TRBJ2-3 | few | TRBD2 | TRBV7-9
CASSARGVAGPQETQYF | TGTGCCAGCAGCGCGAGGGGAGTAGCGGGCCCTCAAGAGACCCAGTACTTC | 17 | TRBJ2-5 | . | TRBD2 | TRBV9
CASSPGPNYDGYTF | TGCGCCAGCAGCCCGGGACCTAACTATGATGGCTACACCTTC | 14 | TRBJ1-2 | few | . | TRBV5-1
CASSPGPISGANVLTF | TGCGCCAGCAGCCCAGGGCCGATCTCTGGGGCCAACGTCCTGACTTTC | 16 | TRBJ2-6 | few | . | TRBV4-1
CASSHGRSTNYGYTF | TGTGCCAGCAGCCATGGCAGGTCGACGAACTATGGCTACACCTTC | 15 | TRBJ1-2 | many | . | TRBV3-1
CASSSRTGAAYEQYF | TGTGCCAGCAGTTCCCGGACAGGGGCGGCGTACGAGCAGTACTTC | 15 | TRBJ2-7 | many | TRBD1 | TRBV27
CSANSQSGGSYNEQFF | TGCAGTGCTAATTCACAGAGCGGTGGCTCCTACAATGAGCAGTTCTTC | 16 | TRBJ2-1 | . | . | TRBV20-1
CASSLTGTMGEKLFF | TGCGCCAGCAGCTTGACCGGGACAATGGGTGAAAAACTGTTTTTT | 15 | TRBJ1-4 | many | . | TRBV5-1
CASSQVTSEETQYF | TGTGCCAGCAGCCAAGTGACTAGCGAAGAGACCCAGTACTTC | 14 | TRBJ2-5 | many | TRBD2 | TRBV3-1
CASSIETGGDTEAFF | TGTGCCAGTAGTATAGAGACAGGAGGGGACACTGAAGCTTTCTTT | 15 | TRBJ1-1 | . | . | TRBV19
CSARPGQSNSPLHF | TGCAGTGCTCGGCCGGGACAGTCGAATTCACCCCTCCACTTT | 14 | TRBJ1-6 | few | TRBD1 | TRBV20-1
CASSRDVDQPQHF | TGCGCCAGCAGTCGGGACGTGGATCAGCCCCAGCATTTT | 13 | TRBJ1-5 | many | . | TRBV5-1
CASSIMGVFTEAFF | TGTGCCAGCAGCATAATGGGGGTGTTTACTGAAGCTTTCTTT | 14 | TRBJ1-1 | . | . | TRBV25-1